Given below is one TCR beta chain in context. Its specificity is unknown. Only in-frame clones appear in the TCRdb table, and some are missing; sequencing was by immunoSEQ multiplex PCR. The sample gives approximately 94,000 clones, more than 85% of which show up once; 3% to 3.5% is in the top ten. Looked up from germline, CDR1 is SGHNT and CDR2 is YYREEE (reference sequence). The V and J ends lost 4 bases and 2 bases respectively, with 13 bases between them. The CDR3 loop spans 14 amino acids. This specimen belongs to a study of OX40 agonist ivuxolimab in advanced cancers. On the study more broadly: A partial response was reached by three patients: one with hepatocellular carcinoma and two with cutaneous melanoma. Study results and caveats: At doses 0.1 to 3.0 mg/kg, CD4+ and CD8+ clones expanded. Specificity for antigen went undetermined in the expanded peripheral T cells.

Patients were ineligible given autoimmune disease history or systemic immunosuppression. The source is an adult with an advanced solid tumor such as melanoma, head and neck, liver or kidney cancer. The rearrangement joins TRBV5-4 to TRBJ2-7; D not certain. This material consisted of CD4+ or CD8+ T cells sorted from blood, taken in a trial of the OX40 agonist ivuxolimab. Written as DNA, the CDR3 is TGTGCCAGCAGCACCGACGGACCCGCCTACGAGCAGTACTTC. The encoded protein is CASSTDGPAYEQYF.